The clone carrying this T cell receptor (beta chain) was detected only once. Method: immunoSEQ multiplex PCR; TCRdb's copy keeps in-frame clones and lacks some. The data show some 1.5 million clones, approximately 98% seen once. The data derive from a study of shared clonotypes between healthy human individuals. Study-level background: A donor's plate count was three for CD4 naive and three for CD4 memory; CD8 naive had two and CD8 memory one.

CDR1 and CDR2 (germline): SGHRS, YFSETQ. Germline trimming cut 4 bases from V and 0 bases from J; bases unmatched to any gene: 13. This CDR3 has 18 residues. The chain joins TRBV5-1 to TRBJ1-3; TRBD1 aligns across 7 bases. The receptor was derived from a man aged 25-45 years in good health. Sequencing used naive CD4+ T cells sorted from blood. The subset: CD45RA+ positively selected. This chain's CDR3 is CASSILGTASYSGNTIYF. The CDR3 DNA is TGCGCCAGCAGCATCCTTGGGACAGCAAGTTACTCTGGAAACACCATATATTTT.